This TCR beta chain is from a study of T cell responses to AZD1222 COVID-19 vaccine. Trimming pared 11 bases from V and 3 bases from J, leaving 17 bases between. The germline V gene has CDR1 LNHDA and CDR2 SQIVND (reference sequence). The CDR3 extends over 14 amino acids. TCRdb's copy holds only in-frame clones and misses some; the assay was immunoSEQ multiplex PCR. The sample consists of 150,000 to 200,000 clones, more than 85% of them appearing once. The chain recombines TRBV19 with TRBJ1-5; D remains ambiguous. The source was peripheral blood, collected 28 days after the second AZD1222 dose. This sequence originates from an adult who received the AZD1222 COVID-19 vaccine. CDR3 DNA: TGTGCCGGATCTCCTGGACTCACCAATCAGCCCCAGCATTTT. It translates to CAGSPGLTNQPQHF. The whole variable domain, remainder taken from reference TRBV19 and TRBJ1-5, is DGGITQSPKYLFRKEGQNVTLSCEQNLNHDAMYWYRQDPGQGLRLIYYSQIVNDFQKGDIAEGYSVSREKKESFPLTVTSAQKNPTAFYLCAGSPGLTNQPQHFGDGTRLSIL.